This TCR beta chain was identified during a study of blood T cells in healthy people across ages. The second PCR ran about 6 to 12 cycles with a sample-barcoded 5' primer and J-beta primers. The authors tagged each cDNA molecule using a template-switch adaptor with 12 random nucleotides. TCRdb reprocessed the 5' RACE reads via MiXCR and lists one record per CDR3 protein. The sample lists about 1,500,000 distinct CDR3 sequences; 35% to 45% were seen once. For this clonotype: Its cognate antigen is unknown.

In germline, CDR1 is MNHEY, CDR2 SVGAGI. CDR3 length: 12 amino acids. The V gene lost 4 bases and the J gene lost 6 bases, with 10 bases spanning the gap. General study results and limits: Measured against age, TCR beta diversity per million T cells decreased in a roughly linear manner. What prevented conclusive comparison of naive and antigen-experienced cells was that PBMCs were unsorted.

This TCR was recovered from a woman between 18 and 29 years old in good health. The V and J genes are TRBV6-5 and TRBJ2-7, with D possibly called TRBD1 or TRBD2 (5 bases each). The sequenced material came from blood. In DNA, the CDR3 is TGTGCCAGCAGTTTTCCAGGGAGCGAGCAGTACTTC. Translation: CASSFPGSEQYF.